Below are 31 T cell receptor beta chains sequenced from a single sample in a study of T cell responses to AZD1222 COVID-19 vaccine. The data were produced by immunoSEQ multiplex PCR, yet TCRdb's version contains in-frame clones alone and is incomplete. In the table there are about 100,000 clones, approximately 86% of which are singletons. This specimen consisted of peripheral blood, obtained on day 0 of AZD1222 vaccination. The origin of the receptors is an adult in good health.

V and J are TRBV29-1 and TRBJ2-5, with 7 bases aligning to TRBD2. Germline values: CDR1 SQVTM, CDR2 ANQGSEA. V dropped 3 bases and J dropped 2; count of bases not matched to a gene: 12. The CDR3 is 16 amino acids. The CDR3 DNA reads TGCAGCGTTGACGGGCCGGCAGCGGGGCATCAAGAGACCCAGTACTTC. Its protein is CSVDGPAAGHQETQYF.

Only one count was recorded for this clone. This rearrangement joins TRBV12-5 to TRBJ1-2; 10 nucleotides agree with TRBD1. The V and J ends lost 1 base and 8 bases, in that order; junction bases with no gene match: 4. Germline CDR1 and CDR2: LGHNT and FRNRAP. The CDR3 is 14 residues long. CDR3 DNA sequence: TGTGCTAGTGGTTTGGGACAGGGGGCGCGGGGCTACACCTTC. Protein sequence: CASGLGQGARGYTF.

The rearrangement uses TRBV19 and TRBJ1-2; D is uncertain. This CDR3 region has 19 residues. From germline, CDR1 is LNHDA and CDR2 SQIVND (reference sequence). With 5 bases removed from V and 2 bases from J, the gap between germline ends came to 27 bases. CDR3: CASSLLPASWYRRNYGYTF. For the CDR3, the DNA is TGTGCCAGTAGTTTATTACCCGCGTCCTGGTATCGGAGGAACTATGGCTACACCTTC. The whole variable domain, remainder taken from reference TRBV19 and TRBJ1-2, is DGGITQSPKYLFRKEGQNVTLSCEQNLNHDAMYWYRQDPGQGLRLIYYSQIVNDFQKGDIAEGYSVSREKKESFPLTVTSAQKNPTAFYLCASSLLPASWYRRNYGYTFGSGTRLTVV.

The chain combines TRBV27 with TRBJ1-1; 10 bases fit TRBD1. The CDR3 runs 16 residues. V shed 0 bases, J shed 5 bases, and the junction held 6 bases outside the gene matches. Germline CDR1 reads MNHEY; CDR2 reads SMNVEV (reference sequence). DNA of the CDR3: TGTGCCAGCAGTTTATCGGGGACAGGGGTTGGAACTGAAGCTTTCTTT. Amino acids: CASSLSGTGVGTEAFF.

The V and J genes are TRBV7-2 and TRBJ1-5, with unresolved D. The length of the CDR3 is 16 residues. Germline lookup yields CDR1 SGHTA and CDR2 FQGNSA. The germline V and J ends were trimmed by 1 base and 0 bases, with 10 bases remaining between them. CDR3 nucleotides: TGTGCCAGCAGCTTAGGGGCAGTAAATAGCAATCAGCCCCAGCATTTT. Its protein product is CASSLGAVNSNQPQHF. Looking up the rest from reference TRBV7-2 and TRBJ1-5 gives the full variable domain: GAGVSQSPSNKVTEKGKDVELRCDPISGHTALYWYRQSLGQGLEFLIYFQGNSAPDKSGLPSDRFSAERTGGSVSTLTIQRTQQEDSAVYLCASSLGAVNSNQPQHFGDGTRLSIL.

The J gene is TRBJ1-1, the V gene TRBV11-2; perhaps TRBD1 as D (5 bases). Between the trimmed V and J ends, which lost 0 bases and 6 bases, there was a span of 14 bases. Germline values: CDR1 SGHAT, CDR2 FQNNGV. The CDR3 spans 15 residues. CDR3 DNA: TGTGCCAGCAGCTTAGATGAGAGGGGTTTCCCTGAAGCTTTCTTT. It yields the protein CASSLDERGFPEAFF.

The chain joins TRBV29-1 to TRBJ1-5; TRBD1 matches 7 bases. The CDR3 covers 16 residues. V lost 5 bases, J lost 4 bases, and 14 bases stayed unmatched. Germline CDR1 reads SQVTM; CDR2 reads ANQGSEA. Written as DNA, the CDR3 is TGCAGCGTTCTAGTCCGGGACAGCGTTTTGAATCAGCCCCAGCATTTT. It encodes CSVLVRDSVLNQPQHF.

The J gene is TRBJ1-2, the V gene TRBV7-2; D is unresolved. This CDR3 spans 15 amino acids. Germline values: CDR1 SGHTA, CDR2 FQGNSA. V was cut by 0 bases and J by 5 bases, with 13 bases left in between. The CDR3 region is CASSLATDGPYGYTF. CDR3 sequence (DNA): TGTGCCAGCAGCTTAGCGACGGACGGGCCGTATGGCTACACCTTC.

This clone was seen once. J is TRBJ1-1 and V is TRBV30, with D unresolved. Germline assignment: CDR1 GTSNPN and CDR2 SVGIG (reference sequence). The CDR3 has 12 residues. Trimming removed 1 base at V and 3 bases at J, with 6 bases between. CDR3 sequence reads: CAWSDQYTEAFF. The CDR3 DNA sequence: TGTGCCTGGAGTGACCAGTACACTGAAGCTTTCTTT. The variable domain in full, with the rest retrieved from reference TRBV30 and TRBJ1-1, is SQTIHQWPATLVQPVGSPLSLECTVEGTSNPNLYWYRQAAGRGLQLLFYSVGIGQISSEVPQNLSASRPQDRQFILSSKKLLLSDSGFYLCAWSDQYTEAFFGQGTRLTVV.

Here the CDR3 DNA reads TGCGCCAGCAGCCAAGATCCCCAGGGAATTAATTCACCCCTCCACTTT. It yields the protein CASSQDPQGINSPLHF. The chain is built from TRBV4-3 and TRBJ1-6, with D possibly being TRBD1 (5 bases). V gave up 0 bases and J gave up 6 bases, with 12 bases separating them. Germline V gives CDR1 LGHNA, CDR2 YSLEER. The CDR3 spans 16 residues.

This clone was detected a few times. The V call is TRBV4-2, the J call TRBJ2-7; TRBD2 matches at 8 bases. The junction had 4 bases not matched to a gene; V was cut back by 0 bases and J by 0 bases. The germline CDR1 and CDR2 sequences are LGHNA and YNFKEQ. The CDR3 contains 16 residues. The CDR3 protein is CASSQEDSGDSYEQYF. The CDR3 DNA reads TGTGCCAGCAGCCAAGAAGATAGCGGGGACTCCTACGAGCAGTACTTC.

The chain couples TRBV6-2 or TRBV6-3 to TRBJ1-5, with TRBD1 identical over 9 bases. The germline V gene has CDR1 MNHEY and CDR2 SVGEGT. The V and J ends lost 6 bases and 2 bases, in that order; junction bases with no gene match: 14. The CDR3 covers 18 residues. The CDR3 here is CASSNDRGGILGNQPQHF. Written as DNA, the CDR3 is TGTGCCAGCAGCAACGACAGGGGGGGGATCCTTGGCAATCAGCCCCAGCATTTT.

The chain is built from TRBV5-1 and TRBJ2-5; D call uncertain. The CDR3 has 15 residues. The V gene's germline CDR1 is SGHRS and CDR2 YFSETQ. V shed 2 bases and J shed 1 base, with 12 bases lying between them. The CDR3 DNA sequence: TGCGCCAGCAGCTTACCCGGAGCCTCCCAAGAGACCCAGTACTTC. Its translation is CASSLPGASQETQYF.

The chain has TRBV2 and TRBJ1-2; D unclear. Per germline, CDR1 SNHLY and CDR2 FYNNEI. V was trimmed by 7 bases and J by 4 bases, leaving 13 bases between them. The CDR3 runs to 13 residues. As DNA, the CDR3 is TGTGCCAGCATTAGGACCCTAGGCTATGGCTACACCTTC. It translates to CASIRTLGYGYTF.

The genes are TRBV5-1 and TRBJ2-7; D possibly corresponds to TRBD1 (8 bases). This CDR3 is built from 14 residues. Germline loops: CDR1 SGHRS, CDR2 YFSETQ. V was clipped by 0 bases and J by 6 bases, with 13 bases between them. CDR3 amino acids: CASSLDRGGLEQYF. The CDR3 DNA reads TGCGCCAGCAGCTTGGACAGGGGGGGTCTCGAGCAGTACTTC.

V usage is TRBV30 and J usage is TRBJ1-2; D uncertain. V was cut by 2 bases and J by 8 bases, with 12 bases left in between. The CDR3 length is 12 residues. Germline lookup yields CDR1 GTSNPN and CDR2 SVGIG (reference sequence). The CDR3 is CAWSPGMGGYTF. CDR3 nucleotides: TGTGCCTGGAGTCCCGGTATGGGGGGCTACACCTTC.

V is TRBV12-3 or TRBV12-4 and J is TRBJ2-6; D gene unclear. The CDR3 covers 13 residues. The V and J ends lost 5 bases and 2 bases respectively, with 4 bases between them. Written as DNA, the CDR3 is TGTGCCAGCAGTCAAACTGGGGCCAACGTCCTGACTTTC. This sequence encodes CASSQTGANVLTF.

J is TRBJ1-3 and V is TRBV29-1; D is perhaps TRBD1 (6 bases). The CDR3 extends over 16 amino acids. Trimming took 6 bases from V and 1 from J, leaving 19 bases between them. Germline loops: CDR1 SQVTM, CDR2 ANQGSEA. The CDR3 DNA sequence: TGCAGCGTCATAAAACCCCGGGACAAATCTGGAAACACCATATATTTT. The encoded protein is CSVIKPRDKSGNTIYF.

The chain couples TRBV3-1 (or the pseudogene TRBV3-2) to TRBJ2-1; 9 bases are a match to TRBD1. V shed 10 bases, J shed 6 bases, and the junction held 7 bases outside the gene matches. This CDR3 comprises 13 residues. Per germline, CDR1 LGHDT and CDR2 YNNKEL (reference sequence). The CDR3 nucleotides are TGTGCCACTTGGGACAGGGCAGTCAATGAGCAGTTCTTC. Translated, it gives CATWDRAVNEQFF.

V and J are TRBV25-1 and TRBJ1-3, with D maybe TRBD1 (6 bases). V shed 6 bases and J shed 0 bases, with 12 bases lying between them. The CDR3 covers 15 residues. The germline gives CDR1 MGHDK, CDR2 SYGVNS. This CDR3 reads CASRRTESSGNTIYF. In nucleotides, the CDR3 is TGTGCCAGCAGGAGGACAGAAAGCTCTGGAAACACCATATATTTT.

This clone was detected a few times. The chain links TRBV7-7 to TRBJ2-7, with a possible D match to TRBD1 (5 bases). This CDR3 comprises 15 residues. Trimming took 1 base from V and 0 from J, leaving 10 bases between them. In germline, CDR1 is SSHAT, CDR2 FNYEAQ (reference sequence). The CDR3 sequence: CASSLGQGPSYEQYF. The CDR3 nucleotides read TGTGCCAGCAGCTTAGGCCAGGGCCCCTCCTACGAGCAGTACTTC.

V gene TRBV9 combines with J gene TRBJ1-1, with TRBD1 identical over 10 bases. CDR1 is SGDLS, CDR2 YYNGEE, per germline. This CDR3 spans 15 amino acids. The J segment lost 5 bases and the V segment lost 3 bases, leaving 7 bases of the junction unmatched. The CDR3 DNA reads as TGTGCCAGCAGCGAACTGGACAGGGGGAGGACTGAAGCTTTCTTT. This encodes CASSELDRGRTEAFF. Complete variable domain (other parts from reference TRBV9 and TRBJ1-1): DSGVTQTPKHLITATGQRVTLRCSPRSGDLSVYWYQQSLDQGLQFLIQYYNGEERAKGNILERFSAQQFPDLHSELNLSSLELGDSALYFCASSELDRGRTEAFFGQGTRLTVV.

The V call is TRBV5-1, the J call TRBJ2-1; the D call may be TRBD1 or TRBD2 (5 bases each). This CDR3 region has 13 residues. Germline V gene lookup returns CDR1 SGHRS and CDR2 YFSETQ. V was cut by 3 bases and J by 7 bases, with 11 bases left in between. The CDR3 spells CASSYLGVNEQFF. CDR3 DNA: TGCGCCAGCAGCTATCTGGGGGTGAATGAGCAGTTCTTC.

This chain connects TRBV5-1 to TRBJ2-5; D is ambiguous. The length of the CDR3 is 14 residues. CDR1 is SGHRS and CDR2 is YFSETQ in the germline V gene. Deletions cut 0 bases from V and 7 bases from J, with 13 bases between. Here the CDR3 reads CASSLEGQPGTQYF. Written as DNA, the CDR3 is TGCGCCAGCAGCTTGGAAGGGCAGCCCGGGACCCAGTACTTC. Drawing the rest from reference TRBV5-1 and TRBJ2-5, the complete variable domain is KAGVTQTPRYLIKTRGQQVTLSCSPISGHRSVSWYQQTPGQGLQFLFEYFSETQRNKGNFPGRFSGRQFSNSRSEMNVSTLELGDSALYLCASSLEGQPGTQYFGPGTRLLVL.

The chain uses TRBV5-5 and TRBJ1-1, with no clear D. The V and J ends lost 2 bases and 2 bases respectively, with 10 bases between them. The CDR3 runs 14 residues. Germline CDR1 and CDR2: SGHKS and YYEKEE (reference sequence). The CDR3 coding sequence is TGTGCCAGCAGCTTCCGTACACACAACACTGAAGCTTTCTTT. This sequence encodes CASSFRTHNTEAFF.

V gene TRBV28 combines with J gene TRBJ2-7, with 10 nucleotides matching TRBD2. Looked up from germline, CDR1 is MDHEN and CDR2 is SYDVKM. The CDR3 has 16 amino acids. With V trimmed by 6 bases and J by 5 bases, 13 bases remained unmatched. The CDR3 sequence is CASSFPGTSVPHEQYF. In DNA, the CDR3 is TGTGCCAGCAGCTTCCCCGGGACTAGCGTGCCCCACGAGCAGTACTTC.

CDR3 protein: CASSQMDREGEKLFF. For the CDR3, the DNA is TGTGCCAGCAGCCAAATGGACAGGGAAGGGGAAAAACTGTTTTTT. J is TRBJ1-4 and V is TRBV28; TRBD1 agrees at 8 bases. Germline values: CDR1 MDHEN, CDR2 SYDVKM. The V segment lost 6 bases and the J segment 8 bases; nucleotides outside the gene matches: 11. This CDR3 region has 15 residues. The variable domain in full, completed from reference TRBV28 and TRBJ1-4, reads DVKVTQSSRYLVKRTGEKVFLECVQDMDHENMFWYRQDPGLGLRLIYFSYDVKMKEKGDIPEGYSVSREKKERFSLILESASTNQTSMYLCASSQMDREGEKLFFGSGTQLSVL.

The CDR3 reads CASSQDLGAMNQPQHF. The CDR3 nucleotides read TGCGCCAGCAGCCAAGACTTGGGGGCGATGAATCAGCCCCAGCATTTT. This chain uses TRBV4-3 with TRBJ1-5; maybe TRBD1 (6 bases). Per germline, CDR1 LGHNA and CDR2 YSLEER. This CDR3 has 16 amino acids. The ends were cut back, 0 bases at V and 4 bases at J, with 13 bases in the middle.

The V call is TRBV18, the J call TRBJ1-3; D uncertain. There are 13 residues in the CDR3. V was cut by 1 base and J by 1 base, with 2 bases left in between. CDR1 and CDR2 from the germline V gene are KGHSH and LQKENI. The CDR3 DNA reads as TGTGCCAGCTCACCACGATCTGGAAACACCATATATTTT. Translated: CASSPRSGNTIYF.

This chain uses TRBV7-9 with TRBJ2-5, with TRBD2 as a possible D gene (5 bases). With 1 base removed from V and 1 base from J, the gap between germline ends came to 10 bases. Germline values: CDR1 SEHNR, CDR2 FQNEAQ (reference sequence). The CDR3 consists of 15 residues. The CDR3 sequence is CASSLVSSGQETQYF. The CDR3 region has the DNA TGTGCCAGCAGCTTAGTTTCCAGCGGCCAAGAGACCCAGTACTTC.

In DNA, the CDR3 is TGTGCCATCAGCTCCGGGACAATCTCCTACGAGCAGTACTTC. Its translation: CAISSGTISYEQYF. The V gene is TRBV10-3, the J gene TRBJ2-7; tentative D call: TRBD1 (6 bases). Germline CDR1 reads ENHRY; CDR2 reads SYGVKD. This CDR3 spans 14 amino acids. The V gene lost 6 bases and the J gene lost 0 bases, with 12 bases spanning the gap.